Following are 15 T cell receptor beta chains from one sample sequenced in a study of cytomegalovirus exposure and HLA in healthy donors. The PCR was carried out with 60 Vbeta primers and 13 Jbeta primers. Some clones are missing from TCRdb's copy, which holds only in-frame ones; the method was immunoSEQ multiplex PCR. The sample contains roughly 200,000 clones, roughly 79% of which appear only once. Specimen: PBMCs. These receptor sequences come from a male donor in good health and CMV-seronegative.

In DNA, the CDR3 is TGCAGCCTTCTGGGCGACTATGGCTACACCTTC. It codes for CSLLGDYGYTF. V and J are TRBV29-1 and TRBJ1-2; D unclear. V lost 8 bases, J lost 3 bases, and 10 bases lay in between. Germline loops: CDR1 SQVTM, CDR2 ANQGSEA. There are 11 residues in the CDR3.

This chain joins TRBV4-3 and TRBJ1-1; TRBD1 matches 9 bases. In germline, CDR1 is LGHNA, CDR2 YSLEER. The CDR3 totals 14 residues. The J segment lost 6 bases and the V segment lost 5 bases, leaving 7 bases of the junction unmatched. Here the CDR3 reads CASSLWTGDAEAFF. The CDR3 DNA follows: TGCGCCAGCAGCTTATGGACAGGGGACGCTGAAGCTTTCTTT.

This chain joins TRBV30 and TRBJ2-1, with 10 bases that match TRBD2. The junction had 10 bases not matched to a gene; V was cut back by 2 bases and J by 0 bases. Germline V gene lookup returns CDR1 GTSNPN and CDR2 SVGIG (reference sequence). This CDR3 is 18 amino acids long. CDR3 in amino acids: CAWSPSSGGPYSYNEQFF. The CDR3 coding sequence is TGTGCCTGGAGTCCCTCTAGCGGGGGCCCCTACTCCTACAATGAGCAGTTCTTC. Full variable domain (remainder filled in from reference TRBV30 and TRBJ2-1): SQTIHQWPATLVQPVGSPLSLECTVEGTSNPNLYWYRQAAGRGLQLLFYSVGIGQISSEVPQNLSASRPQDRQFILSSKKLLLSDSGFYLCAWSPSSGGPYSYNEQFFGPGTRLTVL.

This chain uses TRBV7-2 with TRBJ2-7, with 7 bases matching TRBD2. V was pared by 4 bases and J by 2 bases, with 8 bases of the junction left unmatched. Germline V gives CDR1 SGHTA, CDR2 FQGNSA. CDR3 length: 15 amino acids. CDR3 loop: CASSSLGAGPYEQYF. In DNA form, the CDR3 reads TGTGCCAGCAGCTCCCTTGGAGCGGGACCCTACGAGCAGTACTTC.

The V call is TRBV15, the J call TRBJ1-5; 9 bases are a match to TRBD1. The CDR3 is made up of 16 amino acids. Germline V lookup: CDR1 LNHNV, CDR2 YYDKDF (reference sequence). The V gene end was trimmed by 1 base and the J gene end by 2 bases; junction bases not matched to a gene: 3. This CDR3 reads CATSRADRGGNQPQHF. In nucleotides, the CDR3 is TGTGCCACCAGCAGAGCGGACAGGGGCGGCAATCAGCCCCAGCATTTT. Full variable domain (rest looked up from reference TRBV15 and TRBJ1-5): DAMVIQNPRYQVTQFGKPVTLSCSQTLNHNVMYWYQQKSSQAPKLLFHYYDKDFNNEADTPDNFQSRRPNTSFCFLDIRSPGLGDTAMYLCATSRADRGGNQPQHFGDGTRLSIL.

The chain employs TRBV5-1 and TRBJ2-1; D possibly corresponds to TRBD1 (5 bases). V lost 4 bases to trimming and J lost 0 bases, with 14 bases between them. CDR1 and CDR2 from the germline V gene are SGHRS and YFSETQ. The CDR3 runs 16 residues. CDR3 residues: CASSVGQLSSYNEQFF. In nucleotides, the CDR3 is TGCGCCAGCAGCGTAGGACAACTCAGCTCCTACAATGAGCAGTTCTTC.

The V and J genes are TRBV7-3 and TRBJ2-3; D is uncertain. Germline loops: CDR1 SGHTA, CDR2 FQGTGA. The CDR3 has 14 residues. Trimming cost V 3 bases and J 4 bases, with 11 bases left between them. The CDR3 reads CASSLSSRADTQYF. In DNA, the CDR3 is TGTGCCAGCAGCTTGAGTTCCCGAGCAGATACGCAGTATTTT.

The chain combines TRBV7-9 with TRBJ2-1; 10 nucleotides line up with TRBD2. This CDR3 comprises 15 residues. Germline CDR1 and CDR2: SEHNR and FQNEAQ (reference sequence). Germline trimming cut 6 bases from V and 7 bases from J; bases unmatched to any gene: 9. CDR3 residues: CASSPSGLAINEQFF. DNA of the CDR3: TGTGCCAGCAGTCCATCGGGACTAGCGATAAATGAGCAGTTCTTC.

This clone was detected only once. The rearrangement uses TRBV18 and TRBJ2-7; 9 bases align to TRBD1. Germline trimming cut 4 bases from V and 4 bases from J; bases unmatched to any gene: 5. The V gene's germline CDR1 is KGHSH and CDR2 LQKENI. CDR3 size: 14 residues. CDR3 coding DNA: TGTGCCAGCTCACAGACAGGGGGGGGATACGAGCAGTACTTC. Amino acid sequence: CASSQTGGGYEQYF.

The rearrangement uses TRBV29-1 and TRBJ2-7; 9 bases are shared with TRBD1. The ends lost 6 bases at V and 4 bases at J; junction bases unmatched: 7. The CDR3 totals 13 residues. Germline-derived CDR1 and CDR2 are SQVTM and ANQGSEA. In DNA form, the CDR3 reads TGCAGCGTGCAACAGGGGGCATGGTACGAGCAGTACTTC. This translates into CSVQQGAWYEQYF.

This clone was counted a single time. The chain carries TRBV30 and TRBJ1-5; D is possibly TRBD1 (5 bases). From germline, CDR1 is GTSNPN and CDR2 SVGIG (reference sequence). The CDR3 runs to 14 residues. Trimming removed 4 bases from V and 1 base from J, with 11 bases in between. In DNA, the CDR3 is TGTGCCTGGACAGCGGGGGGAAGCAATCAGCCCCAGCATTTT. It is translated as CAWTAGGSNQPQHF.

This chain uses TRBV4-3 with TRBJ1-5; D is possibly TRBD1 (5 bases). This CDR3 region has 16 residues. The V end lost 0 bases, the J end lost 0 bases, and 9 bases lay between the germline ends. Germline assignment: CDR1 LGHNA and CDR2 YSLEER. The CDR3, as DNA: TGCGCCAGCAGCCAAGATGCAGGGATTAGCAATCAGCCCCAGCATTTT. It is translated as CASSQDAGISNQPQHF.

This chain connects TRBV6-5 to TRBJ2-1; D perhaps matches TRBD2 (6 bases). The germline V and J ends were trimmed by 0 bases and 5 bases, with 11 bases remaining between them. Germline CDR1 reads MNHEY; CDR2 reads SVGAGI. The CDR3 is made up of 15 amino acids. This chain's CDR3 is CASSYSYGRNNEQFF. CDR3 nucleotides: TGTGCCAGCAGTTACTCTTACGGGAGAAACAATGAGCAGTTCTTC.

The V call is TRBV28, the J call TRBJ2-5; 12 positions match TRBD1. Looked up from germline, CDR1 is MDHEN and CDR2 is SYDVKM. The CDR3 contains 15 residues. Trimming took 4 bases from V and 4 from J; bases not matched to a gene: 4. The CDR3 spells CASSSGTGGPETQYF. CDR3 DNA sequence: TGTGCCAGCAGTTCCGGGACAGGGGGCCCAGAGACCCAGTACTTC.

The chain couples TRBV6-5 to TRBJ1-6; a possible D gene is TRBD1 (5 bases). V lost 0 bases to trimming and J lost 3 bases, with 9 bases between them. The CDR3 has 16 residues. Germline-derived CDR1 and CDR2 are MNHEY and SVGAGI. The CDR3 here is CASSYSQGNYNSPLHF. In DNA, the CDR3 is TGTGCCAGCAGTTACTCTCAGGGAAACTATAATTCACCCCTCCACTTT.